What follows is one T cell receptor (beta chain) and its context. CDR1 and CDR2 from the germline V gene are LNHNV and YYDKDF (reference sequence). This CDR3 is 18 amino acids long. V shed 5 bases and J 2 bases; nucleotides not matched to a gene: 15. Here immunoSEQ multiplex PCR was the method, and the copy in TCRdb shows in-frame clones only, minus some. Of approximately 190,000 clones listed, about four fifths are singletons. The sample belongs to a study of blood T cell repertoires in COVID-19. Grouping used clinical history reported by participants in a survey and questionnaire. Sequencing was carried out using PBMCs or T cells enriched from blood (not recorded which). The TCR was taken from a man aged 35-49 years who had recovered from COVID-19. This chain connects TRBV15 to TRBJ2-1, with 7 bases lining up with TRBD2. The CDR3 DNA reads as TGTGCCACCAGCTCCTCCAAAGGTAGCGGGCTTACCTACAATGAGCAGTTCTTC. Encoded protein: CATSSSKGSGLTYNEQFF.